This T cell receptor beta chain came from a study of blood T cell repertoires in COVID-19. For the study at large: Both acute and convalescent COVID-19 samples were obtained from the United States, Italy and Spain. In each case, the material was cDNA or gDNA derived from T cells, B-cell-depleted T cells, or PBMCs.

This clone came up a few times. Per the original methods: Estimation of nucleated cell counts was performed using reference gene primer amplification. The method was immunoSEQ multiplex PCR; TCRdb's version includes in-frame clones alone and lacks a portion of them. V, J and clone size are those of that table, while D and trimming were read from the DNA. The top ten hold 4.6% of the sample, which has under 350,000 clones, around 78% seen once. The V segment lost 0 bases and the J segment 2 bases; nucleotides outside the gene matches: 16. CDR3 size: 20 residues. Germline CDR1 and CDR2: SGHAT and FQNNGV.

This rearrangement joins TRBV11-2 to TRBJ2-1; 7 bases line up with TRBD2. This clonotype was obtained from a man in his sixties who had recovered from COVID-19. Sequenced sample: peripheral blood. In nucleotides, the CDR3 is TGTGCCAGCAGCTTAGATGGGGCTAGCGGTAGCCTTATGACCTACAATGAGCAGTTCTTC. Its translation: CASSLDGASGSLMTYNEQFF.